One sample yielded the 10 T cell receptor beta chains listed below, sequenced in a study of cytomegalovirus exposure and HLA in healthy donors. In the PCR, 60 Vbeta and 13 Jbeta primers were used. Generated by immunoSEQ multiplex PCR, the TCRdb table keeps only in-frame clones and is missing some. The data show about 150,000 clones, over 75% seen once. The sequenced sample consisted of PBMCs. The receptor set was obtained from a woman in her 30s in good health and CMV-seronegative.

This clone showed up just a few times. The chain combines TRBV6-1 with TRBJ2-3; tentatively, D is TRBD1 (5 bases). The CDR3 has 16 amino acids. Germline CDR1 MNHNS, CDR2 SASEGT. V shed 3 bases and J shed 2 bases, with 15 bases lying between them. The CDR3 region is CASSDPRQGDTDTQYF. The CDR3 DNA sequence: TGTGCCAGCAGTGACCCCCGCCAGGGCGACACAGATACGCAGTATTTT.

The CDR3 DNA is TGCGCCAGCGCTTCTAGCGGGAGGGCCGCGGGAAACATTCAGTACTTC. This encodes CASASSGRAAGNIQYF. The rearrangement links TRBV5-1 to TRBJ2-4, with 12 bases that match TRBD2. Germline CDR1 is SGHRS and CDR2 is YFSETQ. With V trimmed by 7 bases and J by 6 bases, 11 bases remained unmatched. The CDR3 contains 16 residues.

The chain carries TRBV2 and TRBJ2-3; TRBD2 is a possible D gene (7 bases). Per the germline V gene, CDR1 is SNHLY and CDR2 is FYNNEI. The CDR3 loop spans 13 amino acids. V lost 8 bases and J lost 9, with 18 bases in between. This chain's CDR3 is CASPQAGARTQYF. For the CDR3, the DNA is TGTGCCAGCCCCCAGGCGGGGGCTCGCACGCAGTATTTT.

The chain has TRBV10-2 and TRBJ2-2; a weak D match, TRBD1 (5 bases). The CDR3 sequence is 12 residues long. From germline, CDR1 is WSHSY and CDR2 SAAADI. The ends were cut back, 3 bases at V and 9 bases at J, with 8 bases in the middle. CDR3 nucleotides: TGCGCCAGCAGTGAATGGGGCCGGGAGCTGTTTTTT. This encodes CASSEWGRELFF.

This clone is termed medium-sized (0.01 to 0.1%). DNA for the CDR3: TGTGCCAGCAGCTTGCACGGGGGAACCTACGAGCAGTACTTC. It specifies CASSLHGGTYEQYF. The chain couples TRBV5-6 to TRBJ2-7, with D possibly matching TRBD2 (6 bases). Germline CDR1 and CDR2: SGHDT and YYEEEE. Trimming shortened V by 1 base and J by 2 bases, and 10 bases separated the two germline ends. The CDR3 runs to 14 residues.

This clone is medium-sized in the sample. This chain links TRBV5-1 with TRBJ1-1; 7 bases agree with TRBD1. The germline gives CDR1 SGHRS, CDR2 YFSETQ. The CDR3 sequence is 14 residues long. V was clipped by 0 bases and J by 6 bases; unmatched bases: 5. This CDR3 reads CASSLGRGIAEAFF. CDR3 bases: TGCGCCAGCAGCTTGGGCAGGGGGATCGCTGAAGCTTTCTTT.

The rearrangement links TRBV5-1 to TRBJ2-2, with D maybe TRBD1 (6 bases). The CDR3 loop spans 16 amino acids. V gave up 4 bases and J gave up 0 bases, with 13 bases separating them. Germline assignment: CDR1 SGHRS and CDR2 YFSETQ. As DNA, the CDR3 is TGCGCCAGCAGCCCTCTTGGACAGACGAACACCGGGGAGCTGTTTTTT. This codes for CASSPLGQTNTGELFF.

The rearrangement joins TRBV27 to TRBJ2-7, with 10 bases fitting TRBD2. Germline V CDR1 and CDR2: MNHEY, SMNVEV (reference sequence). The junction had 5 bases not matched to a gene; V was cut back by 0 bases and J by 3 bases. The CDR3 is made up of 16 amino acids. The CDR3 nucleotides are TGTGCCAGCAGTTTATCTAGCGGGAGGCCGATCTACGAGCAGTACTTC. This sequence encodes CASSLSSGRPIYEQYF.

The chain combines TRBV19 with TRBJ2-5, with 9 bases identical to TRBD1. Germline V CDR1 and CDR2: LNHDA, SQIVND (reference sequence). The CDR3 is made up of 14 amino acids. V was pared by 6 bases and J by 2 bases, with 4 bases of the junction left unmatched. DNA of the CDR3: TGTGCCAGTAGCCTCGGACAGGGGCAAGAGACCCAGTACTTC. It yields the protein CASSLGQGQETQYF.

The chain links TRBV27 to TRBJ2-3; D ambiguous. The CDR3 covers 12 residues. Germline lookup yields CDR1 MNHEY and CDR2 SMNVEV (reference sequence). Deletions cut 4 bases from V and 7 bases from J, with 9 bases between. DNA of the CDR3: TGTGCCAGCAGTTCATCCCTTAATACGCAGTATTTT. It encodes CASSSSLNTQYF.